The rows below give T cell receptor beta chains drawn from one sample of a study of CD8 T cells in ankylosing spondylitis. TCRdb independently ran MiXCR on the 5' RACE reads; one entry per CDR3 protein. The table shows 250,000 to 350,000 distinct CDR3 sequences, with around 21% occurring only once. Sequenced: blood, either unsorted or a sorted T cell fraction (not recorded which). The source of these receptors is a female donor with ankylosing spondylitis or in good health (not recorded which). The CDR3 runs from the conserved cysteine through the conserved F or W. D genes are given only for firm matches. Clone size is given for some rows only: seen once, a few or many times, or a class if the clone is expanded.

D gene: NA; V gene: TRBV18; CDR3 length: 15; J gene: TRBJ2-3; clone size: NA; CDR3 protein: CASSPGQPSTDTQYF; CDR3 DNA: TGTGCCAGCTCACCGGGGCAGCCAAGCACAGATACGCAGTATTTT
D gene: NA; V gene: TRBV20-1; CDR3 length: 15; J gene: TRBJ1-1; clone size: NA; CDR3 protein: CSAREKGRVNTEAFF; CDR3 DNA: TGCAGTGCTAGAGAGAAAGGTCGGGTGAACACTGAAGCTTTCTTT
D gene: NA; V gene: TRBV4-3; CDR3 length: 15; J gene: TRBJ1-6; clone size: few; CDR3 protein: CASSQGTVYNSPLHF; CDR3 DNA: TGCGCCAGCAGCCAAGGAACAGTCTATAATTCACCCCTCCACTTT
D gene: TRBD1; V gene: TRBV6-5; CDR3 length: 13; J gene: TRBJ2-7; clone size: NA; CDR3 protein: CASSYDRGYEQYF; CDR3 DNA: TGTGCCAGCAGTTACGACAGGGGTTACGAGCAGTACTTC
D gene: NA; V gene: TRBV20-1; CDR3 length: 14; J gene: TRBJ1-1; clone size: NA; CDR3 protein: CSARSPGRNTEAFF; CDR3 DNA: TGCAGTGCTAGGAGCCCGGGGAGGAACACTGAAGCTTTCTTT
D gene: NA; V gene: TRBV6-2/TRBV6-3; CDR3 length: 12; J gene: TRBJ1-5; clone size: NA; CDR3 protein: CASTPGNQPQHF; CDR3 DNA: TGTGCCAGCACACCAGGGAATCAGCCCCAGCATTTT
D gene: NA; V gene: TRBV12-3/TRBV12-4; CDR3 length: 12; J gene: TRBJ1-5; clone size: many; CDR3 protein: CASSLNNQPQHF; CDR3 DNA: TGTGCCAGCAGCCTAAACAATCAGCCCCAGCATTTT
D gene: TRBD1; V gene: TRBV29-1; CDR3 length: 13; J gene: TRBJ2-1; clone size: many; CDR3 protein: CSAGDRGGNEQFF; CDR3 DNA: TGCAGCGCTGGGGACAGGGGTGGGAATGAGCAGTTCTTC
D gene: TRBD2; V gene: TRBV20-1; CDR3 length: 16; J gene: TRBJ2-3; clone size: few; CDR3 protein: CSARVRPSGVGDTQYF; CDR3 DNA: TGCAGTGCTAGAGTTCGGCCTAGCGGAGTGGGGGATACGCAGTATTTT
D gene: NA; V gene: TRBV6-1; CDR3 length: 11; J gene: TRBJ1-1; clone size: NA; CDR3 protein: CASRQGAEAFF; CDR3 DNA: TGTGCCAGCAGGCAAGGGGCTGAAGCTTTCTTT
D gene: TRBD1; V gene: TRBV6-2/TRBV6-3; CDR3 length: 16; J gene: TRBJ2-5; clone size: NA; CDR3 protein: CASSYPRGTVEETQYF; CDR3 DNA: TGTGCCAGCAGTTACCCGCGTGGGACAGTGGAAGAGACCCAGTACTTC
D gene: TRBD2; V gene: TRBV9; CDR3 length: 17; J gene: TRBJ2-1; clone size: NA; CDR3 protein: CASSVRTSPLPTNEQFF; CDR3 DNA: TGTGCCAGCAGCGTTAGGACTAGCCCCCTTCCGACCAATGAGCAGTTCTTC
D gene: NA; V gene: TRBV20-1; CDR3 length: 12; J gene: TRBJ2-1; clone size: NA; CDR3 protein: CSAGGLSNEQFF; CDR3 DNA: TGCAGTGCCGGGGGACTGTCCAATGAGCAGTTCTTC
D gene: NA; V gene: TRBV2; CDR3 length: 15; J gene: TRBJ2-1; clone size: NA; CDR3 protein: CASSEALRGNNEQFF; CDR3 DNA: TGTGCCAGCAGTGAAGCGCTCAGGGGAAACAATGAGCAGTTCTTC
D gene: TRBD1; V gene: TRBV6-1; CDR3 length: 15; J gene: TRBJ1-2; clone size: NA; CDR3 protein: CASTRQGASGYGYTF; CDR3 DNA: TGTGCCAGCACCCGACAGGGGGCCTCCGGGTATGGCTACACCTTC
D gene: TRBD1; V gene: TRBV29-1; CDR3 length: 16; J gene: TRBJ2-5; clone size: many; CDR3 protein: CSGRQRTGPLLETQYF; CDR3 DNA: TGCAGCGGACGACAGAGGACAGGGCCGCTTTTAGAGACCCAGTACTTC
D gene: NA; V gene: TRBV7-2; CDR3 length: 14; J gene: TRBJ2-5; clone size: few; CDR3 protein: CASSFARNQETQYF; CDR3 DNA: TGTGCCAGCAGCTTCGCCCGGAACCAAGAGACCCAGTACTTC
D gene: TRBD2; V gene: TRBV25-1; CDR3 length: 18; J gene: TRBJ2-1; clone size: NA; CDR3 protein: CASSEGLAGLRAYNEQFF; CDR3 DNA: TGTGCCAGCAGTGAAGGACTAGCGGGGCTAAGGGCTTACAATGAGCAGTTCTTC
D gene: NA; V gene: TRBV11-2; CDR3 length: 15; J gene: TRBJ2-1; clone size: NA; CDR3 protein: CASSLILNSYNEQFF; CDR3 DNA: TGTGCCAGCAGCTTGATCCTCAACTCCTACAATGAGCAGTTCTTC
D gene: TRBD2; V gene: TRBV3-1; CDR3 length: 19; J gene: TRBJ2-3; clone size: few; CDR3 protein: CASSPKWKLAGVSTDTQYF; CDR3 DNA: TGTGCCAGCAGCCCGAAATGGAAACTAGCGGGAGTGAGCACAGATACGCAGTATTTT
D gene: TRBD2; V gene: TRBV30; CDR3 length: 17; J gene: TRBJ2-1; clone size: NA; CDR3 protein: CAWSVRVGTTLGNEQFF; CDR3 DNA: TGTGCCTGGAGTGTACGGGTGGGGACTACCCTGGGGAATGAGCAGTTCTTC
D gene: NA; V gene: TRBV5-1; CDR3 length: 16; J gene: TRBJ2-1; clone size: few; CDR3 protein: CASSLLEGTLIREQFF; CDR3 DNA: TGCGCCAGCAGCTTGTTGGAAGGGACACTAATCCGTGAGCAGTTCTTC
D gene: NA; V gene: TRBV20-1; CDR3 length: 12; J gene: TRBJ2-5; clone size: few; CDR3 protein: CSARHWGETQYF; CDR3 DNA: TGCAGTGCTAGACACTGGGGGGAGACCCAGTACTTC
D gene: TRBD1; V gene: TRBV2; CDR3 length: 15; J gene: TRBJ2-4; clone size: NA; CDR3 protein: CASSGQGDSKNIQYF; CDR3 DNA: TGTGCCAGCAGTGGACAGGGGGATTCCAAAAACATTCAGTACTTC
D gene: TRBD1; V gene: TRBV29-1; CDR3 length: 15; J gene: TRBJ2-3; clone size: few; CDR3 protein: CSVGTGGLSTDTQYF; CDR3 DNA: TGCAGCGTTGGAACAGGGGGCTTGTCGACAGATACGCAGTATTTT
D gene: NA; V gene: TRBV15; CDR3 length: 13; J gene: TRBJ1-5; clone size: few; CDR3 protein: CATRGAGAQPQHF; CDR3 DNA: TGTGCCACCAGAGGGGCAGGGGCTCAGCCCCAGCATTTT
D gene: NA; V gene: TRBV6-1; CDR3 length: 15; J gene: TRBJ2-1; clone size: NA; CDR3 protein: CASSRGGTVYNEQFF; CDR3 DNA: TGTGCCAGCAGTAGAGGAGGGACTGTTTACAATGAGCAGTTCTTC
D gene: NA; V gene: TRBV2; CDR3 length: 17; J gene: TRBJ2-7; clone size: many; CDR3 protein: CASSEADRGGISYEQYF; CDR3 DNA: TGTGCCAGCAGTGAAGCGGACCGAGGAGGGATCTCCTACGAGCAGTACTTC
D gene: NA; V gene: TRBV7-2; CDR3 length: 14; J gene: TRBJ2-7; clone size: NA; CDR3 protein: CASAEGPTWYEQYF; CDR3 DNA: TGTGCCAGCGCGGAGGGGCCCACTTGGTACGAGCAGTACTTC
D gene: NA; V gene: TRBV7-9; CDR3 length: 13; J gene: TRBJ1-1; clone size: NA; CDR3 protein: CASRTGGSTEAFF; CDR3 DNA: TGTGCCAGCAGAACCGGAGGGAGCACTGAAGCTTTCTTT
D gene: NA; V gene: TRBV4-3; CDR3 length: 15; J gene: TRBJ2-1; clone size: NA; CDR3 protein: CASSQSGASYNEQFF; CDR3 DNA: TGCGCCAGCAGCCAAAGCGGCGCCTCCTACAATGAGCAGTTCTTC
D gene: NA; V gene: TRBV6-2/TRBV6-3; CDR3 length: 17; J gene: TRBJ1-1; clone size: few; CDR3 protein: CASNLPTSRGGGTEAFF; CDR3 DNA: TGTGCCAGCAATTTACCAACCTCAAGGGGTGGAGGTACTGAAGCTTTCTTT
D gene: NA; V gene: TRBV6-5; CDR3 length: 16; J gene: TRBJ2-7; clone size: few; CDR3 protein: CASSYSTMAGTYEQYF; CDR3 DNA: TGTGCCAGCAGTTACTCGACTATGGCAGGCACCTACGAGCAGTACTTC
D gene: NA; V gene: TRBV19; CDR3 length: 16; J gene: TRBJ1-1; clone size: NA; CDR3 protein: CASSIPTGLRATEAFF; CDR3 DNA: TGTGCCAGTAGTATCCCAACCGGTTTGAGGGCAACTGAAGCTTTCTTT
D gene: NA; V gene: TRBV12-3/TRBV12-4; CDR3 length: 15; J gene: TRBJ1-6; clone size: NA; CDR3 protein: CASRTSGRGNSPLHF; CDR3 DNA: TGTGCCAGCAGGACCTCCGGACGGGGGAATTCACCCCTCCACTTT
D gene: NA; V gene: TRBV3-1; CDR3 length: 15; J gene: TRBJ2-1; clone size: NA; CDR3 protein: CASSQGASGKGKQFF; CDR3 DNA: TGTGCCAGCAGCCAGGGTGCGAGTGGGAAGGGCAAGCAGTTCTTC
D gene: NA; V gene: TRBV6-5; CDR3 length: 11; J gene: TRBJ2-7; clone size: once; CDR3 protein: CASRHQGEQYF; CDR3 DNA: TGTGCCAGCCGCCACCAGGGCGAGCAGTACTTC
D gene: TRBD1; V gene: TRBV5-1; CDR3 length: 14; J gene: TRBJ2-1; clone size: few; CDR3 protein: CASSSGQGYNEQFF; CDR3 DNA: TGCGCCAGCAGCTCTGGACAGGGTTACAATGAGCAGTTCTTC
D gene: NA; V gene: TRBV12-2; CDR3 length: 17; J gene: TRBJ2-5; clone size: NA; CDR3 protein: CASRLADRERAQETQYF; CDR3 DNA: TGTGCAAGTCGCTTAGCGGATAGGGAACGGGCACAAGAGACCCAGTACTTC
D gene: NA; V gene: TRBV5-1; CDR3 length: 14; J gene: TRBJ2-7; clone size: NA; CDR3 protein: CASSDNRVSYEQYF; CDR3 DNA: TGCGCCAGCAGCGACAACAGGGTTTCCTACGAGCAGTACTTC
D gene: TRBD2; V gene: TRBV5-1; CDR3 length: 15; J gene: TRBJ2-3; clone size: NA; CDR3 protein: CASSLVAGEASTQYF; CDR3 DNA: TGCGCCAGCAGCTTGGTAGCGGGAGAAGCGAGTACGCAGTATTTT